This T cell receptor beta chain emerged from a study of blood T cells in healthy people across ages. Study-wide points: Total diversity from one million sequenced T cells was likely underestimated.

Peripheral blood from each donor was collected in a volume of 8 to 10 milliliters. A sample-barcoded 5' primer and a J-beta primer mix were used in a second PCR of roughly 7 to 11 cycles. TCRdb called the 5' RACE reads again in MiXCR, with one record for every CDR3 protein. The sample holds about 560,000 distinct CDR3 sequences, roughly a quarter seen once. Regarding this clonotype: Its antigen is not known.

V lost 6 bases, J lost 4 bases, and 13 bases lay in between. The CDR3 extends over 14 amino acids. Germline V gene sequence: CDR1 MNHEY, CDR2 SVGAGI. These same records also appear under a second study, on T cells of mothers and their children. Per that paper: Each donor was one of three healthy Caucasian mothers or one of their six children. A primer called M1S, used in the second PCR, added sample barcodes and 2-4 random nucleotides.

Sequenced sample: blood. The V and J genes are TRBV6-5 and TRBJ1-3; maybe TRBD1 (6 bases). The sequence derives from a boy aged 2 to 10 in good health. The CDR3 DNA reads as TGTGCCAGCAGAATACAGGGCTCCGGAAACACCATATATTTT. It codes for CASRIQGSGNTIYF.